This TCR beta chain stems from a study of T cell repertoires in cytomegalovirus infection (dated by TCRdb to the late 2010s). For the wider study: Peptide stimulations targeted recently identified HLA-C-restricted CMV epitopes, whose presentation resists viral immunomodulation, together with well-studied HLA-B-restricted epitopes. Donor HLA type was relevant to the analysis, as public TCR beta signatures indicated carriage of CMV infection together with the matching HLA type.

Sequencing was carried out with an Illumina HiSeq 1500. Using fastp trimming at Q25 and MiXCR clonotype assembly, TCRdb reanalyzed the public sequencing data and kept in-frame beta chains. Each record represents a unique CDR3 protein, reported with the most common genes and DNA among its rows. The sample contains 300,000 to 400,000 distinct CDR3 sequences, 29% of them found a single time. 20% of the sample lies in the top ten. Comments on this clonotype: The antigen this receptor binds is unknown. No quality values exist for individual bases; no much larger clone is one base distant.

The research as a whole found: The ex vivo response was dominated by HLA-C-restricted CMV-specific TCR beta clonotypes, which also provided the single most frequent clonotype in two of eight donors. In both this cohort and an independent roughly 400-donor cohort, the cumulative frequency of public TCR beta family members distinguished carriers of CMV infection plus the relevant HLA type.

Sample treatment or condition, as interpreted from the label and publication: in vitro stimulation with specific CMV peptide epitopes to enrich CMV-specific T cells. At the junction V is shortened by 2 bases and J by 6 bases, with 11 bases in between. The germline V gene sets CDR1 to SGHAT and CDR2 to FQNNGV. The CDR3 runs 15 residues from the cysteine to the phenylalanine. Here the CDR3 DNA is all that survives: 45 bases in frame from base 1. The receptor was derived from a human donor in good health (CMV status not recorded). Some clones in this sample may be carry-over from other donors' samples. The chain joins TRBV11-2 to TRBJ1-6, with a weak D call of TRBD1 (6 bases match). The sample consisted of cultured PBMCs, taken from culture after CMV antigen stimulation. The CDR3 protein sequence reads: CASSLNSDSNSPLHF. The base sequence is TGTGCCAGCAGCTTAAACTCGGACAGTAATTCACCCCTCCACTTT.